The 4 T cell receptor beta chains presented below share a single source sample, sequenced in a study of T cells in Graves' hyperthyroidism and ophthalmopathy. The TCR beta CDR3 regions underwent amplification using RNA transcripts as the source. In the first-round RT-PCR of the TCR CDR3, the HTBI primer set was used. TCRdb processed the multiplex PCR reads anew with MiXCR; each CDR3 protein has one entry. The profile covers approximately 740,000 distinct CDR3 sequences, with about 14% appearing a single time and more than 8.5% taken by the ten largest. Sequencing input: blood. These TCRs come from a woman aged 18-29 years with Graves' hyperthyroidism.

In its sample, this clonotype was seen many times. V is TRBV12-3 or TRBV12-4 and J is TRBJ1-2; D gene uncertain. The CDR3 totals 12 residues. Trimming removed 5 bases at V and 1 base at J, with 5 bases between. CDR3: CASSQDNYGYTF. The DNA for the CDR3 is TGTGCCAGCAGTCAGGATAACTATGGCTACACCTTC.

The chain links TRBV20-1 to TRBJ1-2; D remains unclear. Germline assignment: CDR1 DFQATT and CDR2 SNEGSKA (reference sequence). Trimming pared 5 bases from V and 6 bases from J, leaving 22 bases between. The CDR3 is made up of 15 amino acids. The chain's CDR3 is CSAEIPRFWSDGYTF. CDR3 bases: TGCAGTGCTGAAATACCGAGATTCTGGTCGGATGGCTACACCTTC.

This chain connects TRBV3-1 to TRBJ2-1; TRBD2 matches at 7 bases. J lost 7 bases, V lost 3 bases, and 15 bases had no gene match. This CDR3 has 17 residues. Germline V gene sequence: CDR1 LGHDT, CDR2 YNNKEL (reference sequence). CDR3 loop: CASSQGLWREKNNEQFF. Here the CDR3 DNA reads TGTGCCAGCAGCCAGGGCTTGTGGCGGGAGAAGAATAATGAGCAGTTCTTC.

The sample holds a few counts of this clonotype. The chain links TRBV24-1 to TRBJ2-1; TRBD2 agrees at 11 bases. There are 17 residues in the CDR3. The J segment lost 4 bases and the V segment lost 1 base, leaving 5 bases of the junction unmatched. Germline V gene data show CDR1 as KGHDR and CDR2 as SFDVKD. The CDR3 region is CATSDFSGTSGYNEQFF. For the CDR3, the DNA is TGTGCCACCAGTGATTTCTCCGGGACTAGCGGATACAATGAGCAGTTCTTC.